The 32 T cell receptor beta chains below were found in one sample sequenced in a study of shared clonotypes between healthy human individuals. The naive CD8 fraction comprised CD45RO-negative cells positively selected for CCR7 and excluded terminally differentiated effector memory CD45RA+ cells. Measured with immunoSEQ multiplex PCR; TCRdb has only the in-frame clones, and not every one. The sample has under 850,000 clones, 80% to 95% seen once. The sequencing input was naive CD8+ T cells sorted from blood. The origin of the receptors is a man aged 25 to 40 in good health.

The chain employs TRBV7-8 and TRBJ2-7, with D unclear. Germline V gene sequence: CDR1 SGHVS, CDR2 FQNEAQ. The CDR3 has 13 amino acids. Trimming stripped 5 bases from V and 6 bases from J, with 14 bases between. CDR3 in amino acids: CASSTTLLSEQYF. The CDR3 nucleotides are TGTGCCAGCAGCACAACCCTTTTAAGCGAGCAGTACTTC.

The chain carries TRBV19 and TRBJ2-1; a possible D gene is TRBD2 (6 bases). The germline V gene has CDR1 LNHDA and CDR2 SQIVND (reference sequence). Trimming pared 6 bases from V and 2 bases from J, leaving 8 bases between. This CDR3 spans 13 amino acids. In nucleotides, the CDR3 is TGTGCCAGTAGAGGGAGGACCTACAATGAGCAGTTCTTC. The encoded protein is CASRGRTYNEQFF. Complete variable domain (other parts from reference TRBV19 and TRBJ2-1): DGGITQSPKYLFRKEGQNVTLSCEQNLNHDAMYWYRQDPGQGLRLIYYSQIVNDFQKGDIAEGYSVSREKKESFPLTVTSAQKNPTAFYLCASRGRTYNEQFFGPGTRLTVL.

The rearrangement joins TRBV2 to TRBJ2-1, with 8 nucleotides matching TRBD2. After removal of 5 bases from V and 1 base from J, the junction contained 16 bases not matched to a gene. Germline CDR1 is SNHLY and CDR2 is FYNNEI. This CDR3 region has 19 residues. CDR3 coding DNA: TGTGCCAGCAGTCTGAACGGGAGGGCAATTGAAGAGTCCTACAATGAGCAGTTCTTC. This sequence encodes CASSLNGRAIEESYNEQFF.

The chain carries TRBV29-1 and TRBJ2-1, with TRBD2 matching 12 bases. V was clipped by 4 bases and J by 0 bases; unmatched bases: 4. CDR3 length equals 16 residues. Germline CDR1 SQVTM, CDR2 ANQGSEA. CDR3 loop: CSVVGGLAGSYNEQFF. The CDR3, as DNA: TGCAGCGTTGTGGGGGGACTAGCGGGCTCCTACAATGAGCAGTTCTTC.

This sequence joins TRBV15 and TRBJ2-5; D might be TRBD1 (5 bases). This CDR3 has 14 residues. The V end lost 2 bases, the J end lost 5 bases, and 12 bases lay between the germline ends. Germline V CDR1 and CDR2: LNHNV, YYDKDF (reference sequence). Written as DNA, the CDR3 is TGTGCCACCAGCAGACAAGACAGCAGGGAGACCCAGTACTTC. Encoded protein: CATSRQDSRETQYF. The full variable domain, its missing parts supplied by reference TRBV15 and TRBJ2-5, is DAMVIQNPRYQVTQFGKPVTLSCSQTLNHNVMYWYQQKSSQAPKLLFHYYDKDFNNEADTPDNFQSRRPNTSFCFLDIRSPGLGDTAMYLCATSRQDSRETQYFGPGTRLLVL.

V usage is TRBV28 and J usage is TRBJ1-5, with a possible D match to TRBD1 (6 bases). Germline lookup yields CDR1 MDHEN and CDR2 SYDVKM. The CDR3 runs 16 residues. The V and J ends lost 5 bases and 5 bases respectively, with 19 bases between them. CDR3 residues: CASSPTGRRVDQPQHF. For the CDR3, the DNA is TGTGCCAGCAGTCCTACAGGGAGACGGGTGGATCAGCCCCAGCATTTT.

The chain links TRBV25-1 to TRBJ2-1; possible D gene TRBD2, 6 bases. The germline V and J ends were trimmed by 1 base and 3 bases, with 7 bases remaining between them. The germline V gene encodes CDR1 MGHDK and CDR2 SYGVNS. The CDR3 runs 14 residues. CDR3 sequence: CASSEWGDYNEQFF. Written as DNA, the CDR3 is TGTGCCAGCAGTGAATGGGGGGACTACAATGAGCAGTTCTTC.

The chain employs TRBV27 and TRBJ1-5; perhaps TRBD1 as D (6 bases). The germline V gene encodes CDR1 MNHEY and CDR2 SMNVEV (reference sequence). This CDR3 has 15 amino acids. V was clipped by 5 bases and J by 6 bases, with 17 bases between them. The CDR3 coding sequence is TGTGCCAGCAGTCCCCGAGGGGGGTACGGTCAGCCCCAGCATTTT. The encoded protein is CASSPRGGYGQPQHF.

The chain uses TRBV4-2 and TRBJ1-5, with D possibly TRBD1 on 5 matching bases. From germline, CDR1 is LGHNA and CDR2 YNFKEQ. The CDR3 runs to 18 residues. V lost 0 bases to trimming and J lost 0 bases, with 15 bases between them. The CDR3 protein is CASSQDWQGLASNQPQHF. Written as DNA, the CDR3 is TGTGCCAGCAGCCAAGATTGGCAGGGTCTCGCTAGCAATCAGCCCCAGCATTTT.

Only one count was recorded for this clone. The chain has TRBV29-1 and TRBJ2-1; 12 bases match TRBD2. CDR3 length equals 16 residues. After removal of 4 bases from V and 4 bases from J, the junction contained 8 bases not matched to a gene. The germline V gene has CDR1 SQVTM and CDR2 ANQGSEA. CDR3: CSVVLFTSGGYNEQFF. CDR3 nucleotide sequence: TGCAGCGTTGTTCTCTTTACTAGCGGGGGGTACAATGAGCAGTTCTTC.

V is TRBV11-3 and J is TRBJ2-1; 12 nucleotides align to TRBD1. V was pared by 5 bases and J by 7 bases, with 9 bases of the junction left unmatched. Germline lookup yields CDR1 SGHNT and CDR2 YENEEA. The CDR3 extends over 16 amino acids. In DNA form, the CDR3 reads TGTGCCAGCAGCCCCTACGGGACAGGGGGCAAGAATGAGCAGTTCTTC. This gives the protein CASSPYGTGGKNEQFF.

Turning to this clone: Other nucleotide sequences in the sample specify the same CDR3. The chain has TRBV27 and TRBJ2-1; D remains ambiguous. The CDR3 spans 13 residues. With 0 bases removed from V and 4 bases from J, the gap between germline ends came to 4 bases. The germline CDR1 and CDR2 sequences are MNHEY and SMNVEV (reference sequence). The CDR3 bases are TGTGCCAGCAGTTTATCGGCTTACAATGAGCAGTTCTTC. Its translation is CASSLSAYNEQFF.

The V and J genes are TRBV7-2 and TRBJ1-1, with D unclear. Germline loops: CDR1 SGHTA, CDR2 FQGNSA. V was shortened by 0 bases and J by 0 bases, with 8 bases between the two germline ends. This CDR3 contains 15 residues. Written as DNA, the CDR3 is TGTGCCAGCAGCTTAGCGGTAGCCATGAACACTGAAGCTTTCTTT. Translated: CASSLAVAMNTEAFF.

This clone was recorded once. The chain carries TRBV7-9 and TRBJ2-3; 10 positions match TRBD2. This CDR3 comprises 17 residues. The V segment lost 3 bases and the J segment 3 bases; nucleotides outside the gene matches: 9. The germline V gene encodes CDR1 SEHNR and CDR2 FQNEAQ (reference sequence). CDR3 amino acids: CASSFPLAGEGTDTQYF. In DNA form, the CDR3 reads TGTGCCAGCAGCTTTCCCCTAGCGGGAGAAGGGACAGATACGCAGTATTTT. The full variable domain, rest sourced from reference TRBV7-9 and TRBJ2-3, is DTGVSQNPRHKITKRGQNVTFRCDPISEHNRLYWYRQTLGQGPEFLTYFQNEAQLEKSRLLSDRFSAERPKGSFSTLEIQRTEQGDSAMYLCASSFPLAGEGTDTQYFGPGTRLTVL.

The chain recombines TRBV18 with TRBJ2-1; D is unclear. V was shortened by 4 bases and J by 2 bases, with 6 bases between the two germline ends. From germline, CDR1 is KGHSH and CDR2 LQKENI. This CDR3 spans 13 amino acids. As DNA, the CDR3 is TGTGCCAGCTCACGCATGACCTACAATGAGCAGTTCTTC. It encodes CASSRMTYNEQFF.

This clone was found a few times. The chain combines TRBV15 with TRBJ2-7; D is unresolved. Trimming removed 0 bases from V and 3 bases from J, with 3 bases in between. This CDR3 has 12 residues. Per germline, CDR1 LNHNV and CDR2 YYDKDF (reference sequence). The CDR3 sequence is CATSRENYEQYF. The CDR3 DNA reads TGTGCCACCAGCAGAGAAAACTACGAGCAGTACTTC.

The chain uses TRBV5-4 and TRBJ2-7, with a tentative D call TRBD2 (5 bases). Trimming shortened V by 6 bases and J by 2 bases, and 12 bases separated the two germline ends. This CDR3 comprises 13 residues. The V gene's germline CDR1 is SGHNT and CDR2 YYREEE (reference sequence). CDR3 in DNA: TGTGCCAGCAAAGTGACCGGGGCCTACGAGCAGTACTTC. Amino acids: CASKVTGAYEQYF.

The chain is built from TRBV11-2 and TRBJ2-3; 8 nucleotides match TRBD2. The CDR3 contains 19 residues. Germline V CDR1 and CDR2: SGHAT, FQNNGV. Trimming cost V 0 bases and J 3 bases; bases outside gene matches: 14. CDR3: CASSLDSLVAGPGTDTQYF. In DNA form, the CDR3 reads TGTGCCAGCAGCTTAGATAGCCTAGTAGCGGGGCCGGGGACAGATACGCAGTATTTT.

The chain joins TRBV5-4 to TRBJ2-3, with 11 bases aligning to TRBD2. With 1 base clipped from V and 2 bases from J, the junction kept 12 bases outside the gene matches. Per germline, CDR1 SGHNT and CDR2 YYREEE (reference sequence). The CDR3 sequence is 19 residues long. The CDR3 sequence: CASSLSRGSGRVLTDTQYF. CDR3 DNA: TGTGCCAGCAGCTTGTCCCGGGGTAGCGGGAGGGTGCTCACAGATACGCAGTATTTT.

The chain joins TRBV6-6 to TRBJ2-7; D gene uncertain. This CDR3 comprises 16 residues. Germline CDR1 is MNHNY and CDR2 is SVGAGI (reference sequence). V lost 0 bases and J 2 bases, leaving 14 bases between the germline ends. DNA for the CDR3: TGTGCCAGCAGTTACTCGAGCGATCCCCGGGCCTACGAGCAGTACTTC. It codes for CASSYSSDPRAYEQYF.

This chain uses TRBV6-4 with TRBJ1-5; 7 nucleotides align to TRBD1. The germline V gene encodes CDR1 MRHNA and CDR2 SNTAGT. This CDR3 is 14 amino acids long. Unmatched junction bases numbered 9, after V lost 9 bases and J lost 4 bases. In DNA, the CDR3 is TGTGCCAGAGGCAGGGGGGGTATGAATCAGCCCCAGCATTTT. It yields the protein CARGRGGMNQPQHF.

V gene TRBV7-9 combines with J gene TRBJ2-2; 7 bases fit TRBD1. V lost 5 bases to trimming and J lost 2 bases; unmatched junction nucleotides: 5. Germline lookup yields CDR1 SEHNR and CDR2 FQNEAQ (reference sequence). This CDR3 is built from 15 residues. The CDR3 nucleotides are TGTGCCAGCAGCCCGAGGGACAGCAACACCGGGGAGCTGTTTTTT. Protein sequence: CASSPRDSNTGELFF.

The V gene is TRBV27, the J gene TRBJ1-2; 9 nucleotides match TRBD1. The CDR3 spans 17 residues. The J segment lost 4 bases and the V segment lost 4 bases, leaving 13 bases of the junction unmatched. Germline loops: CDR1 MNHEY, CDR2 SMNVEV (reference sequence). This CDR3 reads CASSSGQGRGRGYGYTF. In nucleotides, the CDR3 is TGTGCCAGCAGTTCTGGACAGGGGAGGGGGAGGGGCTATGGCTACACCTTC.

The DNA of the CDR3 is TGTGCCAGTAGCTTTGACAGCACAGATACGCAGTATTTT. Encoded protein: CASSFDSTDTQYF. The rearrangement uses TRBV19 and TRBJ2-3; D not resolved. The CDR3 spans 13 residues. Trimming shortened V by 6 bases and J by 0 bases, and 7 bases separated the two germline ends. Germline V CDR1 and CDR2: LNHDA, SQIVND (reference sequence).

The chain uses TRBV9 and TRBJ2-5; 12 bases agree with TRBD2. Germline V gene sequence: CDR1 SGDLS, CDR2 YYNGEE. Germline trimming cut 3 bases from V and 7 bases from J; bases unmatched to any gene: 13. The CDR3 runs 17 residues. CDR3 amino acids: CASSDPTSGGSVTTQYF. CDR3 DNA: TGTGCCAGCAGCGACCCGACTAGCGGGGGATCCGTTACGACCCAGTACTTC.

CDR3 DNA: TGCGCCAGCAAATCGGCAGGGGCGTCAACTGGAAACACCATATATTTT. This codes for CASKSAGASTGNTIYF. The chain recombines TRBV10-2 with TRBJ1-3; D possibly corresponds to TRBD1 (6 bases). The V gene lost 7 bases and the J gene lost 2 bases, with 18 bases spanning the gap. The CDR3 is made up of 16 amino acids. Germline lookup yields CDR1 WSHSY and CDR2 SAAADI.

The chain links TRBV9 to TRBJ2-3; TRBD2 is a possible D gene (6 bases). The CDR3 has 16 amino acids. The ends were cut back, 4 bases at V and 0 bases at J, with 15 bases in the middle. Germline loops: CDR1 SGDLS, CDR2 YYNGEE. Here the CDR3 reads CASSPRDSHSTDTQYF. The CDR3 bases are TGTGCCAGCAGCCCCCGGGACTCGCACAGCACAGATACGCAGTATTTT. Complete variable domain (other parts from reference TRBV9 and TRBJ2-3): DSGVTQTPKHLITATGQRVTLRCSPRSGDLSVYWYQQSLDQGLQFLIQYYNGEERAKGNILERFSAQQFPDLHSELNLSSLELGDSALYFCASSPRDSHSTDTQYFGPGTRLTVL.

V usage is TRBV27 and J usage is TRBJ2-1; the match to TRBD1 covers 7 bases. V lost 5 bases, J lost 6 bases, and 10 bases stayed unmatched. Germline V gene sequence: CDR1 MNHEY, CDR2 SMNVEV (reference sequence). The CDR3 runs to 15 residues. The CDR3: CASSPETGFGNEQFF. The CDR3 DNA follows: TGTGCCAGCAGTCCAGAGACAGGGTTCGGCAATGAGCAGTTCTTC.

The rearrangement joins TRBV6-5 to TRBJ1-2; maybe TRBD1 (5 bases). The V gene lost 5 bases and the J gene lost 5 bases, with 18 bases spanning the gap. The length of the CDR3 is 15 residues. In germline, CDR1 is MNHEY, CDR2 SVGAGI. The CDR3 sequence is CASSLGRDGYYGYTF. The CDR3 nucleotides are TGTGCCAGCAGTCTCGGGCGGGACGGATATTATGGCTACACCTTC.

V usage is TRBV9 and J usage is TRBJ2-1; TRBD2 might be the D (6 bases). The CDR3 contains 14 residues. Per germline, CDR1 SGDLS and CDR2 YYNGEE. With 4 bases removed from V and 0 bases from J, the gap between germline ends came to 8 bases. In DNA, the CDR3 is TGTGCCAGCAGCCCCGGGAGCTCCTACAATGAGCAGTTCTTC. Encoded protein: CASSPGSSYNEQFF.

This clone was seen once. The chain uses TRBV27 and TRBJ2-7; TRBD2 matches 13 bases. The CDR3 totals 16 residues. Germline lookup yields CDR1 MNHEY and CDR2 SMNVEV (reference sequence). V gave up 0 bases and J gave up 5 bases; unmatched junction bases: 4. CDR3 DNA sequence: TGTGCCAGCAGTTTATCTCTAGGACTAGCGGGAGACGAGCAGTACTTC. Translated, it gives CASSLSLGLAGDEQYF.

The V gene is TRBV13, the J gene TRBJ2-7, with D perhaps matching TRBD1 (6 bases). V lost 5 bases, J lost 3 bases, and 26 bases lay in between. The CDR3 is 18 residues long. Germline values: CDR1 PRHDT, CDR2 FYEKMQ (reference sequence). DNA of the CDR3: TGTGCCAGCAGCCGAAAAAGGAGACAGGACTTTTTTTTCTACGAGCAGTACTTC. Its translation is CASSRKRRQDFFFYEQYF. Combining the CDR3 with reference TRBV13 and TRBJ2-7 gives the whole variable domain AAGVIQSPRHLIKEKRETATLKCYPIPRHDTVYWYQQGPGQDPQFLISFYEKMQSDKGSIPDRFSAQQFSDYHSELNMSSLELGDSALYFCASSRKRRQDFFFYEQYFGPGTRLTVT.